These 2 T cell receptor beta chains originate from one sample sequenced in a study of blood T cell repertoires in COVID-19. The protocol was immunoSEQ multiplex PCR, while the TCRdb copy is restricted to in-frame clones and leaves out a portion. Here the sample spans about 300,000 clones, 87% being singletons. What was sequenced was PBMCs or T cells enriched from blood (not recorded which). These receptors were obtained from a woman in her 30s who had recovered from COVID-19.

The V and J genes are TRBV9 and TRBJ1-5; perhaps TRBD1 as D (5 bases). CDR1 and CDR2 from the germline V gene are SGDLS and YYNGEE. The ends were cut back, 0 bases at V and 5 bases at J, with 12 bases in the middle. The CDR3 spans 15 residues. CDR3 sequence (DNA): TGTGCCAGCAGCGTAGCATCAGGGAATGATCAGCCCCAGCATTTT. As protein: CASSVASGNDQPQHF.

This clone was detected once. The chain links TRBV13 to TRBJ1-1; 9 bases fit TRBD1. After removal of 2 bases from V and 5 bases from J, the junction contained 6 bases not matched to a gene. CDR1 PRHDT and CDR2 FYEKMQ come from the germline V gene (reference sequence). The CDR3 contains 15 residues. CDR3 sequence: CASSLPQGAKTEAFF. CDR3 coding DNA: TGTGCCAGCAGCTTACCACAGGGGGCAAAAACTGAAGCTTTCTTT.